The clone carrying this T cell receptor (beta chain) has more than one count but fewer than ten. The antigen is unknown. Treatment: roughly 10-day PBMC culture with coronavirus spike peptide pools or control peptides (ViraFEST assay). Researchers used the Oncomine TCR Beta short-read assay to sequence DNA from cultured CD4+ T cells. From cultured CD4+ T cells, genomic DNA was extracted. TCRdb ran MiXCR on the PCR reads and lists one entry per CDR3 protein. The sample includes 9,500 to 15,000 distinct CDR3 sequences, more than 45% of them seen just once. The data derive from a study of vaccination and CD4 T cells after COVID-19. Study-level information: Convalescent donors: six male, four female; seven Caucasian, two Asian, one multiracial, two Hispanic. Investigators took post-vaccine samples a median roughly 73 days after dose two, within a range of 14 to 241. In culture, cells were exposed to overlapping spike peptides from SARS-CoV-2, HCoV-NL63, HCoV-OC43 and HCoV-229E.

Sequencing used CD4+ T cells from blood, cultured in vitro. The clonotype comes from a human donor who had recovered from COVID-19.

CDR3 in DNA: TGTGCCAGCAGCTTAGACCGCCGGGACACTTTTAATTCACCCCTCCACTTT. This sequence encodes CASSLDRRDTFNSPLHF. V usage is TRBV11-3 and J usage is TRBJ1-6; tentative D call: TRBD1 (6 bases). CDR1 is SGHNT, CDR2 YENEEA, per germline. This CDR3 has 17 amino acids. Trimming took off 0 bases at V and 6 bases at J, with 15 bases between the two ends. Using reference TRBV11-3 and TRBJ1-6 for the parts outside the CDR3, the full variable domain is EAGVVQSPRYKIIEKKQPVAFWCNPISGHNTLYWYLQNLGQGPELLIRYENEEAVDDSQLPKDRFSAERLKGVDSTLKIQPAELGDSAVYLCASSLDRRDTFNSPLHFGNGTRLTVT.